The 23 T cell receptor beta chains below were found in one sample sequenced in a study of blood T cells in healthy people across ages. Alongside a J-beta primer mix, a sample-barcoded 5' primer served in a second PCR lasting 7 to 11 cycles. One entry per CDR3 protein results from TCRdb running MiXCR on the 5' RACE reads. Altogether some 850,000 distinct CDR3 sequences are present, 20% to 30% being singletons, with the ten largest covering approximately 2.9%. In addition, the sample was reused for a study of T cells of mothers and their children.

Sequenced input: blood. The receptors originated from a boy younger than 18 in good health.

This clonotype was observed a few times. The chain is built from TRBV6-2 or TRBV6-3 and TRBJ2-7; D call uncertain. CDR1 and CDR2 (germline): MNHEY, SVGEGT. The CDR3 is 12 residues long. V lost 8 bases, J lost 4 bases, and 12 bases lay in between. CDR3 sequence reads: CASGRAAYEQYF. Here the CDR3 DNA reads TGTGCCAGCGGACGGGCAGCTTACGAGCAGTACTTC.

This clonotype came up many times. This chain connects TRBV6-2 or TRBV6-3 to TRBJ1-6, with unresolved D. The germline gives CDR1 MNHEY, CDR2 SVGEGT. The CDR3 loop spans 13 amino acids. V was shortened by 1 base and J by 5 bases, with 3 bases between the two germline ends. The CDR3: CASSYYDNSPLHF. The CDR3, as DNA: TGTGCCAGCAGTTACTATGATAATTCACCCCTCCACTTT.

V is TRBV10-2 and J is TRBJ2-3; 7 bases are shared with TRBD2. The CDR3 has 13 amino acids. Trimming took 10 bases from V and 2 from J; bases not matched to a gene: 6. CDR1 and CDR2 (germline): WSHSY, SAAADI. The CDR3 region is CATMTSLTDTQYF. CDR3 nucleotide sequence: TGCGCCACCATGACTAGCCTCACAGATACGCAGTATTTT.

Only a few counts were recorded for this clonotype. The chain employs TRBV9 and TRBJ1-2; TRBD1 agrees at 8 bases. Trimming took 3 bases from V and 5 from J; bases not matched to a gene: 9. From germline, CDR1 is SGDLS and CDR2 YYNGEE. This CDR3 region has 15 residues. The CDR3 protein is CASSEGTGLSYGYTF. The CDR3 nucleotides read TGTGCCAGCAGCGAGGGGACAGGCCTCTCGTATGGCTACACCTTC. The whole variable domain, filled in from reference TRBV9 and TRBJ1-2, reads DSGVTQTPKHLITATGQRVTLRCSPRSGDLSVYWYQQSLDQGLQFLIQYYNGEERAKGNILERFSAQQFPDLHSELNLSSLELGDSALYFCASSEGTGLSYGYTFGSGTRLTVV.

The genes are TRBV27 and TRBJ1-5; D possibly corresponds to TRBD1 (6 bases). Germline loops: CDR1 MNHEY, CDR2 SMNVEV (reference sequence). This CDR3 has 17 amino acids. V lost 3 bases and J lost 0, with 15 bases in between. This chain's CDR3 is CASSLGRGPFSNQPQHF. CDR3 in DNA: TGTGCCAGCAGTTTGGGCAGGGGACCTTTTAGCAATCAGCCCCAGCATTTT.

This clonotype has a handful of counts. The chain uses TRBV24-1 and TRBJ2-1; maybe TRBD1 (6 bases). The V end lost 5 bases, the J end lost 0 bases, and 13 bases lay between the germline ends. This CDR3 has 16 amino acids. Per germline, CDR1 KGHDR and CDR2 SFDVKD. This CDR3 is CATSARGFGSYNEQFF. CDR3 DNA: TGTGCCACCAGTGCCAGGGGCTTCGGCTCCTACAATGAGCAGTTCTTC.

CDR3 loop: CATNRGPETQYF. The CDR3, as DNA: TGTGCCACCAACAGGGGTCCAGAGACCCAGTACTTC. The V and J genes are TRBV2 and TRBJ2-1; 7 positions match TRBD1. The end of the DNA fits TRBJ2-5 better, so the J call may be wrong. CDR1 is SNHLY and CDR2 is FYNNEI in the germline V gene. CDR3 size: 12 residues.

About this clonotype: A much larger clone lies a single base off, so this may be a read error. The genes are TRBV7-9 and TRBJ1-2; TRBD1 might be the D (5 bases). CDR1 and CDR2 (germline): SEHNR, FQNEAQ (reference sequence). V shed 2 bases and J shed 4 bases, with 14 bases lying between them. CDR3 length equals 15 residues. Here the CDR3 reads CASSLSPLDSYGYTF. CDR3 DNA: TGTGCCAGCAGCTTATCACCACTCGACAGCTATGGCTACACCTTC.

This clonotype was counted at least ten times. The V gene is TRBV5-1, the J gene TRBJ2-2; D may be TRBD1 (6 bases). V lost 2 bases and J lost 4, with 9 bases in between. The CDR3 runs 14 residues. Germline V gene data show CDR1 as SGHRS and CDR2 as YFSETQ. The CDR3 DNA reads as TGCGCCAGCAGCTTCGACAGGTTCACCGGGGAGCTGTTTTTT. It is translated as CASSFDRFTGELFF.

V usage is TRBV12-3 or TRBV12-4 and J usage is TRBJ1-2; possibly TRBD1 for D (6 bases). CDR3 size: 14 residues. Trimming stripped 6 bases from V and 8 bases from J, with 19 bases between. CDR3 loop: CASSLRTAVLGYTF. The CDR3 coding sequence is TGTGCCAGCAGCCTCCGGACAGCCGTTTTGGGCTACACCTTC.

The V call is TRBV4-3, the J call TRBJ2-1; D gene uncertain. Trimming took off 2 bases at V and 0 bases at J, with 8 bases between the two ends. The CDR3 consists of 15 residues. Germline CDR1 and CDR2: LGHNA and YSLEER. The CDR3 coding sequence is TGCGCCAGCAGCCAACGCACGAGCTCCTACAATGAGCAGTTCTTC. Its protein is CASSQRTSSYNEQFF.

In its sample, this clonotype was seen a few times. The genes are TRBV20-1 and TRBJ1-6; D possibly corresponds to TRBD1 (5 bases). V dropped 2 bases and J dropped 9 bases, with 14 bases sitting between them. The germline gives CDR1 DFQATT, CDR2 SNEGSKA (reference sequence). The length of the CDR3 is 14 residues. Written as DNA, the CDR3 is TGCAGTGCTAGAAGGCCAGGGATCGGTTCACCCCTCCACTTT. Residues: CSARRPGIGSPLHF.

The J gene is TRBJ1-1, the V gene TRBV20-1; weak D call: TRBD1 (6 bases). Trimming stripped 3 bases from V and 3 bases from J, with 14 bases between. The CDR3 is 14 amino acids. Germline-derived CDR1 and CDR2 are DFQATT and SNEGSKA (reference sequence). The CDR3 DNA follows: TGCAGTGCTAGTAATGGGGGGGCGTACACTGAAGCTTTCTTT. Residues: CSASNGGAYTEAFF.

The chain joins TRBV28 to TRBJ2-3; D uncertain. CDR3 length equals 14 residues. CDR1 MDHEN and CDR2 SYDVKM come from the germline V gene. Trimming removed 3 bases at V and 6 bases at J, with 13 bases between. The CDR3 loop is CASSFELGLDTQYF. Here the CDR3 DNA reads TGTGCCAGCAGTTTTGAGTTAGGTTTGGATACGCAGTATTTT. Together with reference TRBV28 and TRBJ2-3, the CDR3 gives the full variable domain: DVKVTQSSRYLVKRTGEKVFLECVQDMDHENMFWYRQDPGLGLRLIYFSYDVKMKEKGDIPEGYSVSREKKERFSLILESASTNQTSMYLCASSFELGLDTQYFGPGTRLTVL.

The chain combines TRBV5-1 with TRBJ2-1; 10 nucleotides match TRBD2. The CDR3 is 15 residues long. Germline CDR1 and CDR2: SGHRS and YFSETQ. J was trimmed by 8 bases and V by 5 bases; bases with no gene match: 10. CDR3 protein: CASSYSGGSMDEQFF. CDR3 coding DNA: TGCGCCAGCAGTTATAGCGGGGGGTCGATGGATGAGCAGTTCTTC.

This sequence joins TRBV11-2 and TRBJ2-7, with 8 bases aligning to TRBD1. Per germline, CDR1 SGHAT and CDR2 FQNNGV. The CDR3 runs to 13 residues. The V gene end was trimmed by 8 bases and the J gene end by 3 bases; junction bases not matched to a gene: 6. The CDR3 DNA is TGTGCCAGCGCCGGGACAGGTCGCTACGAGCAGTACTTC. Residues: CASAGTGRYEQYF.

The genes are TRBV20-1 and TRBJ2-3; D gene unclear. V shed 0 bases and J shed 2 bases, with 12 bases lying between them. Germline CDR1 reads DFQATT; CDR2 reads SNEGSKA (reference sequence). This CDR3 region has 15 residues. The CDR3 is CSARDFAEHTDTQYF. CDR3 sequence (DNA): TGCAGTGCTAGAGATTTCGCGGAACACACAGATACGCAGTATTTT.

This clonotype has only a few counts. The rearrangement uses TRBV24-1 and TRBJ2-5; possibly TRBD1 for D (7 bases). Between the trimmed V and J ends, which lost 9 bases and 4 bases, there was a span of 14 bases. Germline V gene data show CDR1 as KGHDR and CDR2 as SFDVKD. This CDR3 has 13 residues. CDR3 bases: TGTGCCACCCGGCAGGGGGGCGGAGAGACCCAGTACTTC. Protein: CATRQGGGETQYF.

Notes on this clonotype: At one boundary the junction diverges from the germline segment, which might be a read error. V usage is TRBV15 and J usage is TRBJ2-7, with 11 bases that match TRBD2. Germline loops: CDR1 LNHNV, CDR2 YYDKDF (reference sequence). There are 16 residues in the CDR3. The CDR3 nucleotides are TGTACCACCAGCAGAGAGCGACTAGCGGGGACCTACGAGCAGTACTTC. This gives the protein CTTSRERLAGTYEQYF.

The J gene is TRBJ1-4, the V gene TRBV28, with 10 bases identical to TRBD1. CDR1 MDHEN and CDR2 SYDVKM come from the germline V gene. The ends lost 5 bases at V and 8 bases at J; junction bases unmatched: 11. The CDR3 is 16 amino acids. For the CDR3, the DNA is TGTGCCAGCAGTGCCCCCCCGGGACAGGGGAGGGAAAAACTGTTTTTT. Residues: CASSAPPGQGREKLFF.

The rearrangement joins TRBV12-3 or TRBV12-4 to TRBJ2-5, with D perhaps TRBD2 (6 bases). The end of the DNA fits TRBJ2-7 better, so the J call may be wrong. The CDR3 runs to 13 residues. The CDR3 loop is CASSLNRAGEQYF. DNA of the CDR3: TGTGCCAGCAGTTTGAACAGAGCGGGCGAGCAGTACTTC.

At least ten counts were recorded for this clonotype. The rearrangement joins TRBV6-6 to TRBJ1-2; perhaps TRBD1 as D (5 bases). Germline-derived CDR1 and CDR2 are MNHNY and SVGAGI (reference sequence). This CDR3 is built from 16 residues. The V gene lost 0 bases and the J gene lost 4 bases, with 15 bases spanning the gap. The CDR3 region is CASSYSVAGSPYGYTF. Written as DNA, the CDR3 is TGTGCCAGCAGTTACTCGGTGGCAGGGTCCCCCTATGGCTACACCTTC.

Only a few counts were recorded for this clonotype. The chain uses TRBV25-1 and TRBJ2-5, with 7 bases fitting TRBD1. The CDR3 length is 17 residues. The V gene's germline CDR1 is MGHDK and CDR2 SYGVNS. V lost 3 bases and J lost 3; bases outside the gene matches: 13. The DNA of the CDR3 is TGTGCCAGCAGTGACCCACAGGGGAGAGGGGGTAAAGAGACCCAGTACTTC. It codes for CASSDPQGRGGKETQYF.